Listed here are 26 T cell receptor beta chains from one sample, sequenced in a study of blood T cell repertoires in COVID-19. Assay used: immunoSEQ multiplex PCR; TCRdb lists only in-frame clones, some missing. The sample includes hundreds of thousands of clones, roughly 80% of them seen just once. The sequencing input was peripheral blood. The receptors come from a woman aged 80 or older with acute or convalescent COVID-19.

The chain carries TRBV16 and TRBJ1-5; D gene uncertain. In germline, CDR1 is KGHSY, CDR2 FQNENV. The CDR3 length is 14 residues. V gave up 0 bases and J gave up 4 bases, with 7 bases separating them. The CDR3 protein is CASSQSPGNQPQHF. The CDR3 DNA reads as TGTGCCAGCAGCCAATCCCCGGGGAATCAGCCCCAGCATTTT.

The chain combines TRBV3-1 (or the pseudogene TRBV3-2) with TRBJ1-2; the D gene is possibly TRBD1 (5 bases). V gave up 1 base and J gave up 4 bases, with 16 bases separating them. The CDR3 runs 16 residues. Looked up from germline, CDR1 is LGHDT and CDR2 is YNNKEL (reference sequence). The CDR3: CASSQAAGKALYGYTF. The CDR3 DNA sequence: TGTGCCAGCAGCCAAGCGGCAGGGAAGGCGCTCTATGGCTACACCTTC.

This chain connects TRBV11-2 to TRBJ2-5; D is perhaps TRBD1 (6 bases). Germline V gene lookup returns CDR1 SGHAT and CDR2 FQNNGV. V was trimmed by 1 base and J by 5 bases, leaving 14 bases between them. The CDR3 runs to 15 residues. The CDR3 spells CASSLGGQSRETQYF. CDR3 bases: TGTGCCAGCAGCTTAGGTGGACAGTCCAGGGAGACCCAGTACTTC. Combining the CDR3 with reference TRBV11-2 and TRBJ2-5 gives the whole variable domain EAGVAQSPRYKIIEKRQSVAFWCNPISGHATLYWYQQILGQGPKLLIQFQNNGVVDDSQLPKDRFSAERLKGVDSTLKIQPAKLEDSAVYLCASSLGGQSRETQYFGPGTRLLVL.

There are a few counts of this clone. The chain joins TRBV30 to TRBJ1-1; 10 nucleotides line up with TRBD1. CDR3 length: 14 residues. Germline CDR1 and CDR2: GTSNPN and SVGIG (reference sequence). Trimming took 2 bases from V and 4 from J; bases not matched to a gene: 4. CDR3 in DNA: TGTGCCTGGAGTAAGACAGGGGGCTTCACTGAAGCTTTCTTT. Amino acid sequence: CAWSKTGGFTEAFF.

This clone was seen just once. The chain links TRBV4-1 to TRBJ1-2; TRBD1 is a possible D gene (5 bases). V lost 0 bases and J lost 3, with 17 bases in between. In germline, CDR1 is MGHRA, CDR2 YSYEKL. The CDR3 runs to 17 residues. The DNA for the CDR3 is TGCGCCAGCAGCCAAGATTCGGGGCCAGGGAGGGACTATGGCTACACCTTC. Its translation is CASSQDSGPGRDYGYTF.

The rearrangement links TRBV3-1 (or the pseudogene TRBV3-2) to TRBJ1-1; perhaps TRBD1 as D (6 bases). Germline lookup yields CDR1 LGHDT and CDR2 YNNKEL (reference sequence). The CDR3 spans 13 residues. Trimming took 5 bases from V and 5 from J, leaving 12 bases between them. CDR3 loop: CASSLQGGTEAFF. For the CDR3, the DNA is TGTGCCAGCAGCTTACAGGGTGGTACTGAAGCTTTCTTT.

V usage is TRBV11-2 and J usage is TRBJ1-2, with D unresolved. V was cut by 6 bases and J by 8 bases, with 22 bases left in between. This CDR3 is built from 15 residues. Germline V gene lookup returns CDR1 SGHAT and CDR2 FQNNGV. The CDR3 DNA reads as TGTGCCAGCAGAGCAATCCGCGGGCAAGGACGGGGCTACACCTTC. Protein sequence: CASRAIRGQGRGYTF.

This chain links TRBV4-3 with TRBJ1-3; 11 nucleotides align to TRBD1. Looked up from germline, CDR1 is LGHNA and CDR2 is YSLEER. V dropped 3 bases and J dropped 0; count of bases not matched to a gene: 10. The CDR3 extends over 19 amino acids. The CDR3: CASSQDRGQALRSGNTIYF. CDR3 in DNA: TGCGCCAGCAGCCAGGACAGGGGGCAGGCCCTCCGCTCTGGAAACACCATATATTTT.

The chain links TRBV10-2 to TRBJ1-5, with a tentative D call TRBD1 (6 bases). Germline CDR1 WSHSY, CDR2 SAAADI. Deletions cut 7 bases from V and 2 bases from J, with 15 bases between. CDR3 size: 15 residues. CDR3 DNA sequence: TGCGCCAGCAAGGCAGGGGCAGGGGGCAATCAGCCCCAGCATTTT. It codes for CASKAGAGGNQPQHF.

This chain links TRBV2 with TRBJ1-2, with 8 positions matching TRBD1. This CDR3 contains 11 residues. CDR1 and CDR2 from the germline V gene are SNHLY and FYNNEI. After removal of 6 bases from V and 13 bases from J, the junction contained 7 bases not matched to a gene. CDR3 region: CASRLDRVCTF. The CDR3 bases are TGTGCCAGCAGGCTGGACAGGGTATGCACCTTC.

In this sample, this clone turned up a few times. This chain joins TRBV10-3 and TRBJ2-7, with D possibly matching TRBD1 (6 bases). Trimming took 4 bases from V and 3 from J, leaving 22 bases between them. CDR3 length equals 17 residues. The germline gives CDR1 ENHRY, CDR2 SYGVKD. DNA of the CDR3: TGTGCCATCAGTGGAATAAATACAGGGTCGAGCGGCTACGAGCAGTACTTC. It codes for CAISGINTGSSGYEQYF.

The gene calls are TRBV6-6 and TRBJ1-1; D is undetermined. This CDR3 has 13 amino acids. Germline CDR1 and CDR2: MNHNY and SVGAGI (reference sequence). The V end was cut by 8 bases, the J end by 4 bases, with 14 bases between. The DNA for the CDR3 is TGTGCCAGCTCTACGACCGGGTCCACTGAAGCTTTCTTT. Protein: CASSTTGSTEAFF.

This clone showed up just a few times. This chain joins TRBV7-2 and TRBJ1-2; tentative D call: TRBD1 (5 bases). Deletions cut 1 base from V and 3 bases from J, with 15 bases between. This CDR3 is built from 16 residues. The V gene's germline CDR1 is SGHTA and CDR2 FQGNSA. The CDR3 DNA is TGTGCCAGCAGCTTAGGTATATCCGACAGCGACTATGGCTACACCTTC. Protein sequence: CASSLGISDSDYGYTF.

This clone showed up just once. J is TRBJ2-2 and V is TRBV7-9, with 7 bases identical to TRBD2. Germline CDR1 SEHNR, CDR2 FQNEAQ (reference sequence). The junction had 12 bases not matched to a gene; V was cut back by 8 bases and J by 6 bases. The CDR3 is made up of 15 amino acids. The DNA of the CDR3 is TGTGCCAGCCGAGAGTACGGGGGGATGGCCGGGGAGCTGTTTTTT. Translation: CASREYGGMAGELFF.

This chain links TRBV30 with TRBJ1-1; perhaps TRBD1 as D (5 bases). V lost 1 base and J lost 3, with 6 bases in between. CDR1 and CDR2 from the germline V gene are GTSNPN and SVGIG (reference sequence). The CDR3 contains 12 residues. In DNA, the CDR3 is TGTGCCTGGAGTGCGGGGGACACTGAAGCTTTCTTT. Translating gives CAWSAGDTEAFF. The full variable domain, in which reference TRBV30 and TRBJ1-1 provide the parts outside the CDR3, is SQTIHQWPATLVQPVGSPLSLECTVEGTSNPNLYWYRQAAGRGLQLLFYSVGIGQISSEVPQNLSASRPQDRQFILSSKKLLLSDSGFYLCAWSAGDTEAFFGQGTRLTVV.

About this clone itself: Here the CDR3 omits its conserved ending phenylalanine or tryptophan, so a read error is the likely source. The DNA is left out, because the CDR3 cannot be placed on it with certainty; the CDR3 is given as TCRdb lists it. V gene TRBV7-9 combines with J gene TRBJ1-2; no check of the table's D call, TRBD1, against the DNA was made. The CDR3 is 12 residues long, counting both termini. Germline V gene lookup returns CDR1 SEHNR and CDR2 FQNEAQ (reference sequence). CDR3 loop: CASSDRDRAPEM.

CDR3 region: CASSLKVGASNQPQHF. CDR3 nucleotides: TGTGCCAGTAGTCTCAAGGTGGGGGCTAGCAATCAGCCCCAGCATTTT. The chain combines TRBV19 with TRBJ1-5, with D perhaps matching TRBD1 (6 bases). This CDR3 spans 16 amino acids. Germline V gene lookup returns CDR1 LNHDA and CDR2 SQIVND (reference sequence). V was pared by 5 bases and J by 0 bases, with 14 bases between.

The chain carries TRBV20-1 and TRBJ1-2, with 7 nucleotides matching TRBD1. The CDR3 length is 11 residues. CDR1 and CDR2 (germline): DFQATT, SNEGSKA (reference sequence). V gave up 1 base and J gave up 10 bases; unmatched junction bases: 3. CDR3 region: CSARGQGDYTF. CDR3 nucleotide sequence: TGCAGTGCTAGAGGACAGGGCGACTACACCTTC.

The chain couples TRBV27 to TRBJ2-7; 8 nucleotides align to TRBD2. Germline trimming cut 5 bases from V and 3 bases from J; bases unmatched to any gene: 9. From germline, CDR1 is MNHEY and CDR2 SMNVEV (reference sequence). CDR3 length: 15 amino acids. This chain's CDR3 is CASSKAREGRYEQYF. CDR3 sequence (DNA): TGTGCCAGCAGTAAAGCCCGGGAGGGCCGCTACGAGCAGTACTTC.

The chain combines TRBV18 with TRBJ2-7; D might be TRBD2 (5 bases). The CDR3 length is 16 residues. Germline CDR1 and CDR2: KGHSH and LQKENI. Trimming took off 6 bases at V and 2 bases at J, with 20 bases between the two ends. In DNA form, the CDR3 reads TGTGCCAGCTCCCCAGGTGCCGGGGTCGGAACCTACGAGCAGTACTTC. Translating it yields CASSPGAGVGTYEQYF.

V is TRBV5-5 and J is TRBJ1-2; TRBD1 is a possible D gene (6 bases). V lost 4 bases, J lost 3 bases, and 13 bases lay in between. The CDR3 runs 14 residues. Germline V CDR1 and CDR2: SGHKS, YYEKEE (reference sequence). CDR3 DNA: TGTGCCAGCAGCCCCGGACAGAGTGACTATGGCTACACCTTC. It is translated as CASSPGQSDYGYTF.

This chain joins TRBV6-5 and TRBJ2-7; no clear D gene. V lost 6 bases, J lost 6 bases, and 18 bases lay in between. The CDR3 has 14 residues. Germline-derived CDR1 and CDR2 are MNHEY and SVGAGI. The CDR3 protein is CASSLVPRPGEQYF. The CDR3 DNA reads TGTGCCAGCAGCCTCGTCCCCCGCCCCGGCGAGCAGTACTTC.

V is TRBV7-9 and J is TRBJ1-2; D gene unclear. V was shortened by 2 bases and J by 4 bases, with 17 bases between the two germline ends. This CDR3 has 16 amino acids. Germline-derived CDR1 and CDR2 are SEHNR and FQNEAQ (reference sequence). The DNA of the CDR3 is TGTGCCAGCAGCTTAATCCCAGGCAACAGTTTCTATGGCTACACCTTC. This gives the protein CASSLIPGNSFYGYTF.

V gene TRBV25-1 combines with J gene TRBJ1-5; the D is unclear. Trimming took 2 bases from V and 9 from J, leaving 8 bases between them. The CDR3 has 12 amino acids. Per germline, CDR1 MGHDK and CDR2 SYGVNS. In DNA form, the CDR3 reads TGTGCCAGCAGTGAACCCGAGGGGCCCCAGCATTTT. Residues: CASSEPEGPQHF.

The chain couples TRBV10-3 to TRBJ2-4; maybe TRBD1 (6 bases). Trimming pared 3 bases from V and 0 bases from J, leaving 9 bases between. Germline V gives CDR1 ENHRY, CDR2 SYGVKD. CDR3 length: 15 residues. In DNA form, the CDR3 reads TGTGCCATCAGTGACACAGGGATAGCCAAAAACATTCAGTACTTC. It translates to CAISDTGIAKNIQYF.

The rearrangement uses TRBV7-6 and TRBJ1-2, with 12 bases identical to TRBD1. Germline values: CDR1 SGHVS, CDR2 FNYEAQ. This CDR3 contains 15 residues. With V trimmed by 5 bases and J by 8 bases, 9 bases remained unmatched. CDR3 region: CASSLGGQGANGYTF. CDR3 nucleotides: TGTGCCAGCAGCCTAGGGGGACAGGGGGCTAACGGCTACACCTTC.